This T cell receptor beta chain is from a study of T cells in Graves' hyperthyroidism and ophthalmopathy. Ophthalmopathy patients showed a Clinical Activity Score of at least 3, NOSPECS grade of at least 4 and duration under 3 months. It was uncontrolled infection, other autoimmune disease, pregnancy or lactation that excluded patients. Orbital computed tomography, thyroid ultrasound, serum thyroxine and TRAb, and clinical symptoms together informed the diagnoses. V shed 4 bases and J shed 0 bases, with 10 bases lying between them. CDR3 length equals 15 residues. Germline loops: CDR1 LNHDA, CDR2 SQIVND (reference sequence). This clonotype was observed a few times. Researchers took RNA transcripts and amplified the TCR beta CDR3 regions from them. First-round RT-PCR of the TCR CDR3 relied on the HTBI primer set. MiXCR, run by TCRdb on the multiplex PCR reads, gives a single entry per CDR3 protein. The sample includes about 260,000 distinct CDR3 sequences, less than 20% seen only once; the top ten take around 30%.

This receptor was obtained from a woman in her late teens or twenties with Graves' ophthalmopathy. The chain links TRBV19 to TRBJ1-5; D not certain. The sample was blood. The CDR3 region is CASSTRGNSNQPQHF. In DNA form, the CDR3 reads TGTGCCAGTAGTACCCGAGGGAATAGCAATCAGCCCCAGCATTTT.